Described below is a single TCR beta chain sequence and its context. This entry is derived from a study of blood T cell repertoires in COVID-19. This CDR3 is built from 14 residues. Germline CDR1 is SEHNR and CDR2 is FQNEAQ (reference sequence). Trimming cost V 5 bases and J 3 bases, with 13 bases left between them. Repertoires were generated with immunoSEQ multiplex PCR, while TCRdb's copy carries only in-frame clones and drops some. Of approximately 320,000 clones in the sample, roughly 91% were seen once. This chain uses TRBV7-9 with TRBJ2-5, with a possible D match to TRBD2 (6 bases). Sequencing used peripheral blood. The sequence was obtained from a woman under 40 with COVID-19, enrolled during active disease. The CDR3 DNA reads as TGTGCCAGCAGCCTGTCGACTAGAGAAGAGACCCAGTACTTC. Translation: CASSLSTREETQYF.